Listed here are 21 T cell receptor beta chains from one sample, sequenced in a study of blood T cells in healthy people across ages. The authors ran a second PCR of roughly 6 to 12 cycles using a sample-barcoded 5' primer and a J-beta primer mix. MiXCR, run by TCRdb on the 5' RACE reads, gives a single entry per CDR3 protein. Among 1.5 million to 2 million distinct CDR3 sequences listed, about two fifths were seen once. Sequenced material: blood. Receptor source: a human donor in good health.

On this clonotype itself: One junction end does not reproduce the germline sequence, and a read error may be involved. The V gene is TRBV6-6, the J gene TRBJ1-4; D is uncertain. Germline CDR1 is MNHNY and CDR2 is SVGAGI (reference sequence). This CDR3 region has 15 residues. CDR3 sequence reads: CASSYSRSTSEKLFF. The CDR3 DNA sequence: TGTGCCAGCAGTTACTCGAGATCAACTAGTGAAAAACTGTTTTTT.

This chain connects TRBV11-3 to TRBJ2-3; D is undetermined. V was cut by 5 bases and J by 2 bases, with 20 bases left in between. The V gene's germline CDR1 is SGHNT and CDR2 YENEEA. The CDR3 contains 17 residues. CDR3 sequence: CASSPNHPADNTDTQYF. The CDR3 bases are TGTGCCAGCAGCCCAAATCACCCGGCGGATAACACAGATACGCAGTATTTT.

The chain has TRBV5-5 and TRBJ2-4; 9 bases agree with TRBD1. The DNA matches TRBJ2-7 better at its end, which makes the J call doubtful. The CDR3 runs 16 residues. From germline, CDR1 is SGHKS and CDR2 YYEKEE (reference sequence). The chain's CDR3 is CASSRVPGQGVYEQYF. CDR3 nucleotide sequence: TGTGCCAGCAGCCGTGTACCGGGACAGGGTGTATACGAGCAGTACTTC.

The V gene is TRBV15, the J gene TRBJ2-7; D uncertain. The CDR3 sequence is 16 residues long. The V gene's germline CDR1 is LNHNV and CDR2 YYDKDF (reference sequence). V lost 2 bases to trimming and J lost 0 bases, with 14 bases between them. For the CDR3, the DNA is TGTGCCACCAGCAGAAAGACGGAGACGTACTCCTACGAGCAGTACTTC. This codes for CATSRKTETYSYEQYF. Variable domain in full (rest from reference TRBV15 and TRBJ2-7): DAMVIQNPRYQVTQFGKPVTLSCSQTLNHNVMYWYQQKSSQAPKLLFHYYDKDFNNEADTPDNFQSRRPNTSFCFLDIRSPGLGDTAMYLCATSRKTETYSYEQYFGPGTRLTVT.

The sample holds a few counts of this clonotype. V gene TRBV12-3 or TRBV12-4 combines with J gene TRBJ1-1, with D perhaps TRBD1 (5 bases). Trimming left V 7 bases short and J 5 bases short, with 20 bases between. The length of the CDR3 is 15 residues. CDR3 protein: CASTPGGDGSTEAFF. The CDR3 DNA reads TGTGCCAGCACCCCCGGAGGGGACGGATCTACTGAAGCTTTCTTT.

A few counts support this clonotype. V usage is TRBV27 and J usage is TRBJ2-7; unclear D gene. The V end was cut by 4 bases, the J end by 6 bases, with 16 bases between. Germline values: CDR1 MNHEY, CDR2 SMNVEV (reference sequence). The CDR3 loop spans 14 amino acids. The CDR3 region has the DNA TGTGCCAGCAGTTCCTCGGACGGGTTGAGCGAGCAGTACTTC. This encodes CASSSSDGLSEQYF.

This sequence joins TRBV11-2 and TRBJ1-1; no clear D gene. Germline values: CDR1 SGHAT, CDR2 FQNNGV. V shed 5 bases and J shed 6 bases, with 10 bases lying between them. The CDR3 has 12 residues. DNA of the CDR3: TGTGCCAGCAGCCACTCTAGGGCTGAAGCTTTCTTT. Amino acids: CASSHSRAEAFF.

This clonotype was detected once. The chain recombines TRBV12-3 or TRBV12-4 with TRBJ1-5, with unresolved D. The V end lost 2 bases, the J end lost 4 bases, and 6 bases lay between the germline ends. This CDR3 contains 13 residues. For the CDR3, the DNA is TGTGCCAGCAGTTTAATGTGGAATCAGCCCCAGCATTTT. Its protein is CASSLMWNQPQHF.

V and J are TRBV5-1 and TRBJ2-5, with 10 nucleotides matching TRBD2. After removal of 1 base from V and 1 base from J, the junction contained 4 bases not matched to a gene. This CDR3 is 16 amino acids long. Per the germline V gene, CDR1 is SGHRS and CDR2 is YFSETQ. CDR3 nucleotides: TGCGCCAGCAGCTTGCAAGCGGGGGGGCTCCAAGAGACCCAGTACTTC. Residues: CASSLQAGGLQETQYF.

This clonotype was recorded once. J is TRBJ1-1 and V is TRBV4-2; D possibly corresponds to TRBD1 (6 bases). The CDR3 is made up of 16 amino acids. Germline V gives CDR1 LGHNA, CDR2 YNFKEQ. The V end was cut by 1 base, the J end by 10 bases, with 22 bases between. CDR3 region: CASSQGSPQGMAGAFF. DNA of the CDR3: TGTGCCAGCAGCCAAGGCTCACCTCAGGGGATGGCTGGAGCTTTCTTT.

This clonotype turned up a few times. The chain has TRBV4-3 and TRBJ2-1; TRBD1 is a possible D gene (6 bases). V was clipped by 0 bases and J by 3 bases, with 9 bases between them. The CDR3 length is 15 residues. Germline CDR1 is LGHNA and CDR2 is YSLEER. The chain's CDR3 is CASSQDRGHYNEQFF. DNA of the CDR3: TGCGCCAGCAGCCAAGATAGGGGACACTACAATGAGCAGTTCTTC.

This sequence joins TRBV7-9 and TRBJ2-1; 9 bases map to TRBD2. The ends lost 2 bases at V and 5 bases at J; junction bases unmatched: 10. CDR1 SEHNR and CDR2 FQNEAQ come from the germline V gene (reference sequence). The CDR3 runs to 17 residues. The CDR3 reads CASSLLRGGGANNEQFF. CDR3 coding DNA: TGTGCCAGCAGCTTACTGAGAGGCGGGGGGGCGAACAATGAGCAGTTCTTC. Filled out from reference TRBV7-9 and TRBJ2-1, the complete variable domain reads DTGVSQNPRHKITKRGQNVTFRCDPISEHNRLYWYRQTLGQGPEFLTYFQNEAQLEKSRLLSDRFSAERPKGSFSTLEIQRTEQGDSAMYLCASSLLRGGGANNEQFFGPGTRLTVL.

In DNA, the CDR3 is TGCAGTGCTATGGACCTTCCCCCCGGGGCTACTTATAGCAATCAGCCCCAGCATTTT. Translating gives CSAMDLPPGATYSNQPQHF. V gene TRBV20-1 combines with J gene TRBJ1-5; the D gene is possibly TRBD1 (5 bases). V was trimmed by 4 bases and J by 0 bases, leaving 25 bases between them. The germline V gene encodes CDR1 DFQATT and CDR2 SNEGSKA (reference sequence). The CDR3 loop spans 19 amino acids.

As to this clonotype: The junction and the germline gene differ at one end; a read error may be behind it. V usage is TRBV7-3 and J usage is TRBJ1-6; 7 bases are a match to TRBD1. The CDR3 has 16 residues. Germline assignment: CDR1 SGHTA and CDR2 FQGTGA. Written as DNA, the CDR3 is TGTGCCTGCAGCTGGTACAGGGGAAAGCAAAATTCACCCCTCCACTTT. This codes for CACSWYRGKQNSPLHF.

The chain recombines TRBV4-3 with TRBJ2-4, with TRBD2 matching over 10 bases. V was clipped by 1 base and J by 5 bases; unmatched bases: 14. The CDR3 has 19 amino acids. Germline V lookup: CDR1 LGHNA, CDR2 YSLEER. CDR3 residues: CASSQATVREAGGENIQYF. CDR3 nucleotides: TGCGCCAGCAGCCAAGCGACGGTGAGGGAAGCGGGGGGGGAAAACATTCAGTACTTC.

This sequence joins TRBV24-1 and TRBJ1-2; no definite D call. Germline V CDR1 and CDR2: KGHDR, SFDVKD. Between the trimmed V and J ends, which lost 3 bases and 3 bases, there was a span of 7 bases. The CDR3 loop spans 13 amino acids. The CDR3 spells CATSDPQDYGYTF. The CDR3 DNA is TGTGCCACCAGTGATCCCCAGGACTATGGCTACACCTTC.

This clonotype was counted only a few times. The V and J genes are TRBV6-2 or TRBV6-3 and TRBJ2-5; 12 positions match TRBD2. Germline CDR1 MNHEY, CDR2 SVGEGT. After removal of 5 bases from V and 1 base from J, the junction contained 5 bases not matched to a gene. This CDR3 region has 16 residues. In nucleotides, the CDR3 is TGTGCCAGCAGTCGGACTAGCGGGGCGATCCAAGAGACCCAGTACTTC. Protein sequence: CASSRTSGAIQETQYF.

The rearrangement joins TRBV20-1 to TRBJ1-2; D is unresolved. This CDR3 is built from 14 residues. The V end was cut by 5 bases, the J end by 3 bases, with 16 bases between. Germline assignment: CDR1 DFQATT and CDR2 SNEGSKA (reference sequence). The CDR3 nucleotides read TGCAGTGCTTACGGGGAGCGAGGGCACTATGGCTACACCTTC. Its translation: CSAYGERGHYGYTF.

A few counts support this clonotype. DNA of the CDR3: TGCAGTAGCGGGGGGGCCTACAATGAGCAGTTCTTC. It yields the protein CSSGGAYNEQFF. The chain links TRBV20-1 to TRBJ2-1, with 10 positions matching TRBD2. The CDR3 length is 12 residues. The germline CDR1 and CDR2 sequences are DFQATT and SNEGSKA (reference sequence). Trimming cost V 8 bases and J 2 bases; bases outside gene matches: 0.

The J gene is TRBJ1-1, the V gene TRBV5-1, with 7 nucleotides matching TRBD1. This CDR3 is 15 amino acids long. Per germline, CDR1 SGHRS and CDR2 YFSETQ. V shed 0 bases and J 3 bases; nucleotides not matched to a gene: 5. The CDR3 coding sequence is TGCGCCAGCAGCTTGGCGACAGGGTACGACACTGAAGCTTTCTTT. It yields the protein CASSLATGYDTEAFF.

This chain connects TRBV4-2 to TRBJ2-2; D is unclear. Germline V gene lookup returns CDR1 LGHNA and CDR2 YNFKEQ. This CDR3 region has 16 residues. V was trimmed by 0 bases and J by 2 bases, leaving 10 bases between them. The CDR3 DNA follows: TGTGCCAGCAGCCAAGACGACTCGACAAACACCGGGGAGCTGTTTTTT. Its protein product is CASSQDDSTNTGELFF.